A selection of T cell receptor beta chains follows, all from one sample in a study of T cells in localized non-small cell lung cancer. Profiled with immunoSEQ multiplex PCR; TCRdb holds only in-frame clones, not every one. The sample lists tens of thousands of clones; 90% were seen once. The input for sequencing was peripheral blood, taken before any cancer treatment. All receptors derive from a woman between 35 and 75 years old with stage I lung adenocarcinoma. CDR3s include the opening cysteine and the closing phenylalanine or tryptophan. The D gene is left open where the match is weak.

>TRBJ2-2|.|TRBV4-3
TGCGCCAGCAGCCAAGAGAGGGGTCCGAACACCGGGGAGCTGTTTTTT
CASSQERGPNTGELFF
>TRBJ2-1|TRBD2|TRBV6-5
TGTGCCAGCAGTAGAACTAGCGGGGCTAATGAGCAGTTCTTC
CASSRTSGANEQFF
>TRBJ2-5|.|TRBV19
TGTGCCAGTAGTATAGATCCTACAGGATACCAAGAGACCCAGTACTTC
CASSIDPTGYQETQYF
>TRBJ2-1|.|TRBV10-1
TGCGCCAGCAGTGAGAACGGGGGGCCCCCGAACAATGAGCAGTTCTTC
CASSENGGPPNNEQFF
>TRBJ2-7|TRBD2|TRBV6-1
TGTGCCAGCAGGGGGACTAGCGCCCTTGAGGAGCAGTACTTC
CASRGTSALEEQYF
>TRBJ2-6|.|TRBV10-1
TGCGCCAGCAGTTACCGAATAAGCGCACAAAGTCGGGCCAACGTCCTGACTTTC
CASSYRISAQSRANVLTF
>TRBJ2-3|TRBD2|TRBV2
TGTGCCAACTCGGGACTAGCGGGGGCAAATACGCAGTATTTT
CANSGLAGANTQYF
>TRBJ1-1|.|TRBV7-9
TGTGCCAGCAGCTTAGTCGGACAGCCGAACACTGAAGCTTTCTTT
CASSLVGQPNTEAFF
>TRBJ1-2|TRBD1|TRBV4-1
TGCGCCAGCAGCCAAGTACTGCGACAGGGCGGCGGCTACACCTTC
CASSQVLRQGGGYTF
>TRBJ2-3|.|TRBV15
TGTGCCCTAGGAGAGGGGCGCACAGATACGCAGTATTTT
CALGEGRTDTQYF
>TRBJ1-3|.|TRBV4-3
TGCGCCAGCAGCCATGGCGGACAGGGAAACACCATATATTTT
CASSHGGQGNTIYF